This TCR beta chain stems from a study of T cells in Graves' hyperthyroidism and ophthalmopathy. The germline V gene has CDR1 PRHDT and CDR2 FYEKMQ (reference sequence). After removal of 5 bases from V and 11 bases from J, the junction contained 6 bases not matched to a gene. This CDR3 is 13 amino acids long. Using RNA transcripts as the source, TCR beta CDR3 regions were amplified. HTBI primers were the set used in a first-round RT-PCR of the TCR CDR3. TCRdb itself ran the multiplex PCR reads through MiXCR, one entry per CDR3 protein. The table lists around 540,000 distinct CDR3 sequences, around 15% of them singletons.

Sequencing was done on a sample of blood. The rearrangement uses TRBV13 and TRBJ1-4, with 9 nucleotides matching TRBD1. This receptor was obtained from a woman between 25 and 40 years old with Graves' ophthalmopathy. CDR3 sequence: CASSMGQGWKLFF. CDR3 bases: TGTGCCAGCAGCATGGGACAGGGATGGAAACTGTTTTTT.